The source of this TCR beta chain is a study of a mutant IDH1 vaccine in newly diagnosed glioma. About the study: Patients had received radiotherapy, temozolomide, or both previously, most receiving both.

Repertoires were generated with immunoSEQ multiplex PCR, while TCRdb's copy carries only in-frame clones and drops some. The table shows over 60,000 clones, with approximately 80% occurring only once. Germline V gives CDR1 SGHRS, CDR2 YFSETQ. V was clipped by 3 bases and J by 3 bases; unmatched bases: 2. This CDR3 spans 13 amino acids. Time point given: week 35, safety follow-up. Each dose of the vaccine consisted of 300 ug of mutant IDH1 20-mer peptide, with topical imiquimod. Administration of eight vaccinations to patients took place in weeks 1, 3, 5, 7, 11, 15, 19, 23. As for this clone: Its specificity is not known.

Points from the study as a whole: Alterations occurring in top peripheral T cell clonotypes seemed unrelated to pseudoprogression.

The J gene is TRBJ2-7, the V gene TRBV5-1; 8 bases map to TRBD1. The starting material was PBMCs, obtained from a glioma patient whose treatment included an IDH1 peptide vaccine. The TCR originated in a middle-aged man with glioma. The CDR3 sequence is CASSWDRSYEQYF. CDR3 bases: TGCGCCAGCAGCTGGGACAGGAGCTACGAGCAGTACTTC.